These 19 T cell receptor beta chains share one sample of origin, sequenced in a study of blood T cell repertoires in COVID-19. Sequenced by immunoSEQ multiplex PCR; TCRdb stores in-frame clones only, minus some. The repertoire holds more than 250,000 clones, with 70% to 90% as singletons. Input material: PBMCs or T cells enriched from blood (not recorded which). The source is a woman in her twenties or thirties who had recovered from COVID-19.

The chain links TRBV30 to TRBJ1-1, with a possible D match to TRBD1 (5 bases). Germline CDR1 and CDR2: GTSNPN and SVGIG (reference sequence). V was clipped by 3 bases and J by 13 bases, with 18 bases between them. This CDR3 region has 12 residues. DNA for the CDR3: TGTGCCTGGAGGGGGCAGGCGATGTTAGTTTTCTTT. Translation: CAWRGQAMLVFF. Complete variable domain (other parts from reference TRBV30 and TRBJ1-1): SQTIHQWPATLVQPVGSPLSLECTVEGTSNPNLYWYRQAAGRGLQLLFYSVGIGQISSEVPQNLSASRPQDRQFILSSKKLLLSDSGFYLCAWRGQAMLVFFGQGTRLTVV.

The rearrangement links TRBV5-1 to TRBJ1-3; 9 nucleotides line up with TRBD1. This CDR3 has 15 amino acids. CDR1 SGHRS and CDR2 YFSETQ come from the germline V gene. Trimming cost V 0 bases and J 7 bases; bases outside gene matches: 5. The CDR3 DNA follows: TGCGCCAGCAGCTTGGCCCTGACAGGGGGGAACACCATATATTTT. Protein sequence: CASSLALTGGNTIYF.

The chain recombines TRBV6-5 with TRBJ2-1; D may be TRBD2 (5 bases). V gave up 0 bases and J gave up 0 bases, with 9 bases separating them. This CDR3 is built from 16 residues. CDR1 and CDR2 (germline): MNHEY, SVGAGI. The CDR3: CASSYSPGVSYNEQFF. CDR3 DNA sequence: TGTGCCAGCAGTTACTCGCCCGGGGTCTCCTACAATGAGCAGTTCTTC.

The chain carries TRBV5-1 and TRBJ1-6, with a tentative D call TRBD1 (5 bases). Germline V gene lookup returns CDR1 SGHRS and CDR2 YFSETQ. V lost 1 base and J 10 bases, leaving 15 bases between the germline ends. CDR3 size: 15 residues. The CDR3 nucleotides read TGCGCCAGCAGCTTGACGCAGGGTTTAGGGTCACCCCTCCACTTT. Amino acids: CASSLTQGLGSPLHF.

The chain uses TRBV19 and TRBJ1-2, with 8 nucleotides matching TRBD1. The CDR3 loop spans 14 amino acids. V gave up 6 bases and J gave up 12 bases; unmatched junction bases: 15. CDR1 LNHDA and CDR2 SQIVND come from the germline V gene (reference sequence). CDR3 in DNA: TGTGCCAGTAGCCTTGACAGGGGCTCCGCCCGGAACACCTTC. Translation gives CASSLDRGSARNTF.

This sequence joins TRBV19 and TRBJ1-4; unclear D gene. With 1 base removed from V and 3 bases from J, the gap between germline ends came to 9 bases. From germline, CDR1 is LNHDA and CDR2 SQIVND (reference sequence). There are 15 residues in the CDR3. The CDR3 loop is CASSIAVAANEKLFF. CDR3 sequence (DNA): TGTGCCAGTAGTATAGCCGTTGCGGCTAATGAAAAACTGTTTTTT. The variable domain in full, completed from reference TRBV19 and TRBJ1-4, reads DGGITQSPKYLFRKEGQNVTLSCEQNLNHDAMYWYRQDPGQGLRLIYYSQIVNDFQKGDIAEGYSVSREKKESFPLTVTSAQKNPTAFYLCASSIAVAANEKLFFGSGTQLSVL.

V usage is TRBV30 and J usage is TRBJ2-4, with 15 bases lining up with TRBD2. Germline-derived CDR1 and CDR2 are GTSNPN and SVGIG (reference sequence). Trimming took 3 bases from V and 1 from J; bases not matched to a gene: 7. CDR3 length: 18 residues. CDR3 DNA: TGTGCCTGGAGACTGGGACTAGCGGGGGGTTCGGCCAAAAACATTCAGTACTTC. Translation: CAWRLGLAGGSAKNIQYF.

Concerning this clone: Other DNA sequences from this sample encode an identical CDR3 as well. The V call is TRBV5-4, the J call TRBJ1-2; D possibly corresponds to TRBD1 (6 bases). Germline lookup yields CDR1 SGHNT and CDR2 YYREEE (reference sequence). The CDR3 is 13 residues long. Trimming shortened V by 4 bases and J by 2 bases, and 9 bases separated the two germline ends. The CDR3 DNA is TGTGCCAGCAGCCCGGACAGAAACTATGGCTACACCTTC. It translates to CASSPDRNYGYTF. Using reference TRBV5-4 and TRBJ1-2 for the parts outside the CDR3, the full variable domain is ETGVTQSPTHLIKTRGQQVTLRCSSQSGHNTVSWYQQALGQGPQFIFQYYREEENGRGNFPPRFSGLQFPNYSSELNVNALELDDSALYLCASSPDRNYGYTFGSGTRLTVV.

This rearrangement joins TRBV5-1 to TRBJ1-5, with D possibly being TRBD1 (5 bases). Trimming took 5 bases from V and 5 from J, leaving 11 bases between them. The CDR3 length is 13 residues. The V gene's germline CDR1 is SGHRS and CDR2 YFSETQ. The CDR3 is CASRLDSYQPQHF. The CDR3, as DNA: TGCGCCAGCAGGCTTGACAGCTATCAGCCCCAGCATTTT.

The chain links TRBV19 to TRBJ2-7, with unresolved D. V lost 6 bases to trimming and J lost 0 bases, with 9 bases between them. CDR3 length equals 13 residues. CDR1 LNHDA and CDR2 SQIVND come from the germline V gene (reference sequence). The CDR3 bases are TGTGCCAGTAGCCGCAAGAGCTCCTACGAGCAGTACTTC. Amino acids: CASSRKSSYEQYF.

The CDR3 region has the DNA TGTGCCAGCAGTGAAGGGGGCGCTCCGGGCTACACCTTC. Residues: CASSEGGAPGYTF. The chain has TRBV6-1 and TRBJ1-2, with TRBD1 as a possible D gene (5 bases). Germline V CDR1 and CDR2: MNHNS, SASEGT. This CDR3 is built from 13 residues. Trimming took off 1 base at V and 8 bases at J, with 11 bases between the two ends.

The gene calls are TRBV30 and TRBJ1-1, with no clear D. Trimming cost V 1 base and J 6 bases, with 18 bases left between them. The CDR3 sequence is 15 residues long. Germline assignment: CDR1 GTSNPN and CDR2 SVGIG (reference sequence). The CDR3 DNA sequence: TGTGCCTGGAGTGGTCCATTTACCGCGAGGGCTGAAGCTTTCTTT. As protein: CAWSGPFTARAEAFF.

J is TRBJ1-2 and V is TRBV29-1; D is uncertain. This CDR3 has 12 residues. CDR1 and CDR2 (germline): SQVTM, ANQGSEA. Deletions cut 1 base from V and 6 bases from J, with 9 bases between. This CDR3 is CSVEGLRDGYTF. CDR3 nucleotide sequence: TGCAGCGTTGAAGGCCTGAGGGATGGCTACACCTTC.

The chain is built from TRBV30 and TRBJ1-2; 9 bases fit TRBD1. This CDR3 spans 15 amino acids. CDR1 is GTSNPN, CDR2 SVGIG, per germline (reference sequence). Unmatched junction bases numbered 7, after V lost 1 base and J lost 4 bases. The CDR3 DNA follows: TGTGCCTGGAGTGCCCACGGGACAGGGAGCTATGGCTACACCTTC. Amino acid sequence: CAWSAHGTGSYGYTF.

The chain couples TRBV7-3 to TRBJ2-1, with a tentative D call TRBD1 (7 bases). Germline CDR1 reads SGHTA; CDR2 reads FQGTGA. V was cut by 8 bases and J by 4 bases, with 15 bases left in between. This CDR3 comprises 14 residues. This CDR3 reads CASARDSGYNEQFF. CDR3 nucleotide sequence: TGTGCCAGCGCCCGGGACAGCGGGTACAATGAGCAGTTCTTC.

A few counts support this clone. This chain uses TRBV6-5 with TRBJ2-6, with TRBD1 as a possible D gene (5 bases). The germline V gene encodes CDR1 MNHEY and CDR2 SVGAGI. The CDR3 contains 15 residues. Trimming pared 4 bases from V and 4 bases from J, leaving 11 bases between. The CDR3 here is CASSSAGSGANVLTF. The CDR3 bases are TGTGCCAGCAGTTCGGCAGGGTCCGGGGCCAACGTCCTGACTTTC.

J is TRBJ2-7 and V is TRBV5-1, with 9 bases matching TRBD1. V dropped 0 bases and J dropped 5; count of bases not matched to a gene: 6. The CDR3 contains 15 residues. Looked up from germline, CDR1 is SGHRS and CDR2 is YFSETQ. CDR3 protein: CASSLAFRDRDEQYF. The CDR3 region has the DNA TGCGCCAGCAGCTTGGCCTTCCGGGACAGGGACGAGCAGTACTTC.

This chain joins TRBV19 and TRBJ1-1; 8 bases line up with TRBD1. The junction had 8 bases not matched to a gene; V was cut back by 4 bases and J by 10 bases. CDR1 and CDR2 (germline): LNHDA, SQIVND (reference sequence). CDR3 length equals 13 residues. In DNA form, the CDR3 reads TGTGCCAGTAGTAGCGGGACAGGTCTAGTAGCTTTCTTT. Protein: CASSSGTGLVAFF.

V gene TRBV7-2 combines with J gene TRBJ1-2, with D tentatively TRBD1 (5 bases). The V and J ends lost 2 bases and 7 bases respectively, with 11 bases between them. Germline V gene data show CDR1 as SGHTA and CDR2 as FQGNSA. The CDR3 covers 13 residues. The CDR3 sequence: CASSLQGWRGYTF. CDR3 DNA sequence: TGTGCCAGCAGCTTACAGGGTTGGCGTGGCTACACCTTC.